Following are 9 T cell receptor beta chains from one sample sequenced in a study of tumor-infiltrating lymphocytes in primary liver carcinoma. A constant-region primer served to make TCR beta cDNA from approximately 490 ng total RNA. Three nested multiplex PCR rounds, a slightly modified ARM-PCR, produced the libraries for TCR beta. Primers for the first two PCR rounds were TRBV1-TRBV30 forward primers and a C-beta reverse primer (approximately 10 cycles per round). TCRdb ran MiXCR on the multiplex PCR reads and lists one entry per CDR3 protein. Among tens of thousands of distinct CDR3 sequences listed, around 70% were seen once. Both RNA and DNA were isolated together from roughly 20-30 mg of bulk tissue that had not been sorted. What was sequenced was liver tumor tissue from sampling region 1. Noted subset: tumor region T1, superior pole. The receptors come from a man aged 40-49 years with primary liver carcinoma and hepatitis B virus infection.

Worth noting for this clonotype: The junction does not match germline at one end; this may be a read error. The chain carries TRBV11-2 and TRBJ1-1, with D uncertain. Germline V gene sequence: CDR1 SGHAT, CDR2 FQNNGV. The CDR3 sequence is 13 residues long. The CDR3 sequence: CASSLVFGTRAFF. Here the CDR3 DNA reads TGTGCCAGTAGCTTAGTGTTTGGCACGAGGGCTTTCTTT.

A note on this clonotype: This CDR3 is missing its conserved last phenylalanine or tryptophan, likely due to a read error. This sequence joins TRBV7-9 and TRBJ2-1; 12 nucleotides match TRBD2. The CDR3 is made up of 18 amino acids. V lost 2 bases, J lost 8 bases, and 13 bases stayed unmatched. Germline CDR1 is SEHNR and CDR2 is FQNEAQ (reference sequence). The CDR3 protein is CASSLPTGLAGTSHEQFI. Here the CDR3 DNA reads TGTGCCAGCAGCTTACCTACGGGACTAGCGGGTACGAGCCATGAGCAGTTCATC.

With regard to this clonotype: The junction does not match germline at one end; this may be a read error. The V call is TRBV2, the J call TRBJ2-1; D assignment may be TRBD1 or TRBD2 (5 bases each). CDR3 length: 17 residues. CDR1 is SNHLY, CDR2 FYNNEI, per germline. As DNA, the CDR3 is TGTGCCAGCAGTGAAAAGAGGGGCGATCCCTCCTACGATGAGCAGTTCTTC. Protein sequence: CASSEKRGDPSYDEQFF. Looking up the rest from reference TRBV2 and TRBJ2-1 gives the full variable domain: EPEVTQTPSHQVTQMGQEVILRCVPISNHLYFYWYRQILGQKVEFLVSFYNNEISEKSEIFDDQFSVERPDGSNFTLKIRSTKLEDSAMYFCASSEKRGDPSYDEQFFGPGTRLTVL.

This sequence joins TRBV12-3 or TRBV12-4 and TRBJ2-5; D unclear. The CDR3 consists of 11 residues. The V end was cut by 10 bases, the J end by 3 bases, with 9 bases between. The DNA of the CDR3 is TGTGCCAACAGCCCAGAAGAGACCCAGTACTTC. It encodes CANSPEETQYF.

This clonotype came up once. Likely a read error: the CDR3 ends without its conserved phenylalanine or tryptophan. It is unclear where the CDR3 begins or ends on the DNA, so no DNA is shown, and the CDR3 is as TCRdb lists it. The CDR3 spells CASSWTSRRTDYNEEFL. The chain recombines TRBV7-8 with TRBJ2-1; the table's D gene call, TRBD2, was not cross checked with the DNA. Looked up from germline, CDR1 is SGHVS and CDR2 is FQNEAQ. The CDR3 contains 17 residues when both ends are counted.

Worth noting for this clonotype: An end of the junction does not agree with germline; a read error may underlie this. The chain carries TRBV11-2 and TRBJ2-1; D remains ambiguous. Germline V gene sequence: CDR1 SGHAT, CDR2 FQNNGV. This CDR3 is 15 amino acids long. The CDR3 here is CATGQDQLSYNEQIF. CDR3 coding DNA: TGTGCCACCGGGCAAGACCAGCTGTCCTACAATGAGCAGATCTTC.

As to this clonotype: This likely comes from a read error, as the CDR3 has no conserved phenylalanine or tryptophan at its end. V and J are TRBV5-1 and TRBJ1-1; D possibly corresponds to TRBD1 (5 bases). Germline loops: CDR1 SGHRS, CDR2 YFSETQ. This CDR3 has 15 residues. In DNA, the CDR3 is TGTGCCAGCAGCTTGGCTCCGGGAAGGCAGGGTGAAGCTTTCGTT. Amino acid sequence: CASSLAPGRQGEAFV.

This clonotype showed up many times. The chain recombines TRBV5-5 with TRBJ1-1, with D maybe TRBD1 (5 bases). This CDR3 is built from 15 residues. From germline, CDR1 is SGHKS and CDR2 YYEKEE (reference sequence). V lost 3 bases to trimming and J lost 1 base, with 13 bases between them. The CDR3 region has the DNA TGTGCCAGCAGCTCGCCCGGACATAGGAACACTGAAGCTTTCTTT. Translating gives CASSSPGHRNTEAFF.

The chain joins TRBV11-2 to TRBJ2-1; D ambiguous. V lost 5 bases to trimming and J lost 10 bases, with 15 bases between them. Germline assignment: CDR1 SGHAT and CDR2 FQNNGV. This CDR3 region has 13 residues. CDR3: CASSQVREYEQFF. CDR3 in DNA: TGTGCCAGCAGCCAAGTGCGAGAGTACGAGCAGTTCTTC.